This TCR beta chain derives from a study of Ad26.COV2.S vaccination and SARS-CoV-2 variants. Study-wide background: Donor got 5x10^10 or 1x10^11 viral particles of Ad26.COV2.S. Study conclusions and caveats: With respect to non-spike TCR breadth, vaccine and placebo recipients were similar.

Assay: immunoSEQ multiplex PCR; the TCRdb copy retains only in-frame clones and omits some. Counted here are roughly 390,000 clones, less than 90% occurring once; the ten biggest clones make up 3.5%. Treatment described: 15 to 20 received Ad26.COV2.S at low or high dose, single or two shots; several received placebo; per-sample allocation not given. The samples were gathered on day 63 after the first injection of vaccine or placebo. Trimming removed 4 bases from V and 1 base from J, with 10 bases in between. CDR1 and CDR2 (germline): ENHRY, SYGVKD. CDR3 length: 14 residues. In the case of this clone: Its antigen is as yet unknown.

The clonotype originates from a person between 18 and 60 years old who received the Ad26.COV2.S COVID-19 vaccine or a placebo. The specimen was peripheral blood, collected in a trial of Ad26.COV2.S vaccine versus placebo. The chain carries TRBV10-3 and TRBJ1-1; D is unclear. The CDR3 protein is CAISGVRENTEAFF. The CDR3 coding sequence is TGTGCCATCAGTGGGGTCAGAGAGAACACTGAAGCTTTCTTT.